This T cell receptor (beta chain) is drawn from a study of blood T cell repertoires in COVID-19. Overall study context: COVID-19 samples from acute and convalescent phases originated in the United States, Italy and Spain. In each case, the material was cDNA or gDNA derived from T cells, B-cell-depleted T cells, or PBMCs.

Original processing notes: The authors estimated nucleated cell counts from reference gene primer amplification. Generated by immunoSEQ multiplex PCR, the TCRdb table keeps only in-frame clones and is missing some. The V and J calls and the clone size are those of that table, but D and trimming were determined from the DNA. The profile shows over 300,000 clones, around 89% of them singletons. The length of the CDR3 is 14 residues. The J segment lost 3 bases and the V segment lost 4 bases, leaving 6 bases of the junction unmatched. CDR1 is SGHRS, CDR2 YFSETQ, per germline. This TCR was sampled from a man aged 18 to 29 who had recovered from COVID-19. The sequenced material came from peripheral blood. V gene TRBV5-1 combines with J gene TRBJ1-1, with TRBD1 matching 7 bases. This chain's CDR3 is CASSPGTEYTEAFF. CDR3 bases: TGCGCCAGCAGCCCCGGGACAGAGTACACTGAAGCTTTCTTT.